The present TCR beta chain was sequenced within a study of T-cell reconstitution after alpha-beta-depleted transplantation in children. Researchers prepared the TCRbeta library using unique molecular identifiers, the study reports. TCRdb reanalysed the PCR reads using MiXCR and keeps one entry per CDR3 protein. In the table there are some 350,000 distinct CDR3 sequences, 9% to 12% of which are singletons. CDR1 is SEHNR, CDR2 FQNEAQ, per germline (reference sequence). The CDR3 runs 16 residues. Trimming shortened V by 0 bases and J by 2 bases, and 13 bases separated the two germline ends. The chain carries TRBV7-9 and TRBJ1-1; unclear D gene. The sequencing used PBMCs from the stem cell graft donor, collected from the stem cell graft. The sequence derives from a human donor who donated a stem cell graft to a child with acute lymphoblastic leukemia. The CDR3 spells CASSLAGVPTNTEAFF. DNA for the CDR3: TGTGCCAGCAGCTTAGCCGGGGTCCCTACTAACACTGAAGCTTTCTTT. Filled out from reference TRBV7-9 and TRBJ1-1, the complete variable domain reads DTGVSQNPRHKITKRGQNVTFRCDPISEHNRLYWYRQTLGQGPEFLTYFQNEAQLEKSRLLSDRFSAERPKGSFSTLEIQRTEQGDSAMYLCASSLAGVPTNTEAFFGQGTRLTVV.